Following are 24 T cell receptor beta chains from one sample sequenced in a study of monozygotic twins with inflammatory bowel disease. Following a re-call of the 5' RACE reads, TCRdb has one entry per CDR3 protein and lacks DNA. The sample totals over 110,000 distinct CDR3 sequences. The specimen was blood. The receptors derive from a human donor with ulcerative colitis or Crohn's disease, or a healthy co-twin of an affected twin (not recorded which).

The chain combines TRBV5-6 with TRBJ2-5; TCRdb names TRBD1, which stays unverified in the absence of DNA. This CDR3 has 15 amino acids. The germline CDR1 and CDR2 sequences are SGHDT and YYEEEE. CDR3 sequence reads: CASSLSRRSPETQYF.

This chain connects TRBV5-4 to TRBJ2-7; TCRdb's D gene call, TRBD1, goes unchecked for lack of DNA. Germline assignment: CDR1 SGHNT and CDR2 YYREEE (reference sequence). There are 15 residues in the CDR3. CDR3 region: CASSEGQGANYEQYF. The whole variable domain, filled in from reference TRBV5-4 and TRBJ2-7, reads ETGVTQSPTHLIKTRGQQVTLRCSSQSGHNTVSWYQQALGQGPQFIFQYYREEENGRGNFPPRFSGLQFPNYSSELNVNALELDDSALYLCASSEGQGANYEQYFGPGTRLTVT.

The gene calls are TRBV7-6 and TRBJ2-1; TCRdb's assignment of TRBD2 cannot be checked, as there is no DNA. Per germline, CDR1 SGHVS and CDR2 FNYEAQ. This CDR3 region has 13 residues. This CDR3 reads CASSFPTRSEQFF.

The chain has TRBV7-8 and TRBJ1-2; TCRdb's assignment of TRBD1 cannot be checked, as there is no DNA. Germline CDR1 reads SGHVS; CDR2 reads FQNEAQ. There are 14 residues in the CDR3. CDR3 sequence: CASSPGAGNYGYTF.

V is TRBV5-1 and J is TRBJ2-3; no DNA is available, so the TRBD2 call from TCRdb remains unchecked. Per germline, CDR1 SGHRS and CDR2 YFSETQ. There are 12 residues in the CDR3. CDR3 region: CASSWTSGDQYF.

This chain links TRBV12-3 or TRBV12-4 with TRBJ1-1; TCRdb's D call of TRBD1 is untestable without DNA. CDR3 length: 14 amino acids. CDR3: CASSPQGTLTFAFF.

Here the CDR3 reads CSARRQGGFSYNSPLHF. The chain uses TRBV20-1 and TRBJ1-6; no DNA is available, so the TRBD1 call from TCRdb remains unchecked. Germline CDR1 is DFQATT and CDR2 is SNEGSKA (reference sequence). The CDR3 contains 17 residues.

The gene calls are TRBV28 and TRBJ1-2; the TCRdb call, TRBD1, lacks DNA for checking. The CDR3 runs 16 residues. Germline V gene lookup returns CDR1 MDHEN and CDR2 SYDVKM. CDR3 in amino acids: CASRAPGTGGNYGYTF.

The CDR3: CSASTGGQNIQYF. The rearrangement uses TRBV20-1 and TRBJ2-4; TCRdb's D call of TRBD1 is untestable without DNA. Germline V gene sequence: CDR1 DFQATT, CDR2 SNEGSKA (reference sequence). CDR3 length: 13 amino acids.

J is TRBJ2-1 and V is TRBV5-1; TCRdb proposes TRBD2, but this gene call is untestable without DNA. CDR1 SGHRS and CDR2 YFSETQ come from the germline V gene. The CDR3 consists of 17 residues. CDR3 amino acids: CASSLASGVRGSNEQFF.

V usage is TRBV5-5 and J usage is TRBJ2-1; no DNA is available, so the TRBD1 call from TCRdb remains unchecked. Germline lookup yields CDR1 SGHKS and CDR2 YYEKEE (reference sequence). CDR3 length: 15 amino acids. The CDR3 is CATSPGAVVYNEQFF.

The V gene is TRBV12-3 or TRBV12-4, the J gene TRBJ2-7; the D call from TCRdb, TRBD1, cannot be confirmed without DNA. This CDR3 is 15 amino acids long. The CDR3: CASSLWGRISYEQYF.

The gene calls are TRBV20-1 and TRBJ2-7; the D call from TCRdb, TRBD2, cannot be confirmed without DNA. Germline CDR1 reads DFQATT; CDR2 reads SNEGSKA (reference sequence). The CDR3 is 13 amino acids. The CDR3 loop reads CGYSGDSSYEQYF.

The rearrangement joins TRBV7-2 to TRBJ1-6; the TCRdb D gene call, TRBD1, has no DNA to confirm it. The CDR3 runs to 15 residues. The germline V gene has CDR1 SGHTA and CDR2 FQGNSA. This CDR3 reads CASSFSSGVVSPLHF.

V is TRBV6-5 and J is TRBJ1-2; as DNA is missing, the TRBD1 call by TCRdb cannot be tested. In germline, CDR1 is MNHEY, CDR2 SVGAGI. This CDR3 is 13 amino acids long. CDR3 region: CASSSWGGDGYTF.

CDR3 in amino acids: CSASGPGQGYNSPLHF. The V gene is TRBV20-1, the J gene TRBJ1-6; TCRdb's assignment of TRBD1 cannot be checked, as there is no DNA. This CDR3 is 16 amino acids long. In germline, CDR1 is DFQATT, CDR2 SNEGSKA (reference sequence).

The chain's CDR3 is CASSPTSGTTGELFF. This chain joins TRBV6-4 and TRBJ2-2; without DNA, the TCRdb call of TRBD2 cannot be checked. Per germline, CDR1 MRHNA and CDR2 SNTAGT. This CDR3 spans 15 amino acids.

This chain connects TRBV24-1 to TRBJ1-4; the TCRdb D gene call, TRBD1, has no DNA to confirm it. The germline CDR1 and CDR2 sequences are KGHDR and SFDVKD. This CDR3 is 19 amino acids long. CDR3 sequence: CATSDTPWDTKGVNEKLFF.

The V and J genes are TRBV5-1 and TRBJ2-5; the D call of TRBD1 rests on TCRdb alone, since no DNA is present to check it. Germline assignment: CDR1 SGHRS and CDR2 YFSETQ. The CDR3 runs to 15 residues. The CDR3 sequence: CASSSTGWIEETQYF.

This rearrangement joins TRBV5-4 to TRBJ2-4; TCRdb gives TRBD2 as the D gene, but with no DNA this cannot be confirmed. Germline CDR1 is SGHNT and CDR2 is YYREEE (reference sequence). This CDR3 region has 18 residues. The CDR3 sequence: CASSFGLGGGGSENIQYF.

The chain links TRBV7-2 to TRBJ1-5; TCRdb proposes TRBD1, but this gene call is untestable without DNA. The germline V gene has CDR1 SGHTA and CDR2 FQGNSA. The CDR3 sequence is 16 residues long. The CDR3 spells CASSKHGGTGTQPQHF.

This sequence joins TRBV27 and TRBJ2-2; the D call of TRBD1 rests on TCRdb alone, since no DNA is present to check it. From germline, CDR1 is MNHEY and CDR2 SMNVEV (reference sequence). The CDR3 covers 16 residues. CDR3 sequence reads: CASSRRDRERGGELFF.

The V gene is TRBV29-1, the J gene TRBJ2-3. Germline values: CDR1 SQVTM, CDR2 ANQGSEA. The CDR3 spans 12 residues. This chain's CDR3 is CSVDRGSDTQYF.

The V and J genes are TRBV29-1 and TRBJ2-3; the D call of TRBD1 rests on TCRdb alone, since no DNA is present to check it. CDR1 SQVTM and CDR2 ANQGSEA come from the germline V gene. This CDR3 contains 13 residues. Here the CDR3 reads CSVRRGSTDTQYF.